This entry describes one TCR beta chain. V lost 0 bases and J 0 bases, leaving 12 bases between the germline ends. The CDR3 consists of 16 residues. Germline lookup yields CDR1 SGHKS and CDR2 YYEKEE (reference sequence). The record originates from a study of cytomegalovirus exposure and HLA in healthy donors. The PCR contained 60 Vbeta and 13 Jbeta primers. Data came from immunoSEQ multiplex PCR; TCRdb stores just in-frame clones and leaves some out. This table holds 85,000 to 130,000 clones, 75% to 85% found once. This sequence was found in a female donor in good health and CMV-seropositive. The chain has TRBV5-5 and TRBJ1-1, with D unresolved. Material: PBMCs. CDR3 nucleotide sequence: TGTGCCAGCAGCTTGGGGGCAGGATACATGAACACTGAAGCTTTCTTT. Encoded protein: CASSLGAGYMNTEAFF. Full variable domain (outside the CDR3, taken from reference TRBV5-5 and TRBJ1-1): DAGVTQSPTHLIKTRGQQVTLRCSPISGHKSVSWYQQVLGQGPQFIFQYYEKEERGRGNFPDRFSARQFPNYSSELNVNALLLGDSALYLCASSLGAGYMNTEAFFGQGTRLTVV.